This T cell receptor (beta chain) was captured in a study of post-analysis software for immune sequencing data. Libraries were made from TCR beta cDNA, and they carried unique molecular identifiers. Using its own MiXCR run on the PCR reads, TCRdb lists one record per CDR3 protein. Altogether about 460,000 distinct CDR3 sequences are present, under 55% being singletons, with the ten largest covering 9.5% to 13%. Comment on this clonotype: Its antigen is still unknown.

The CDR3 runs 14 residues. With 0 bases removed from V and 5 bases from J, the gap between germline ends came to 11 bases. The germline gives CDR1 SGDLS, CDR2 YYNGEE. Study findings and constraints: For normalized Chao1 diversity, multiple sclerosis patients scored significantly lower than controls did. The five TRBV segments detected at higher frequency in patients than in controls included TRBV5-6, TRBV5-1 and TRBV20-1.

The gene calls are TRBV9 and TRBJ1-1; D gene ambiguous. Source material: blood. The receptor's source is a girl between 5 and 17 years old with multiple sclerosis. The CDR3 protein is CASSVGQIGTEAFF. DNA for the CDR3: TGTGCCAGCAGCGTAGGACAAATTGGGACTGAAGCTTTCTTT.